This TCR beta chain was sequenced for a study of Graves' ophthalmopathy and Graves' hyperthyroidism. Study summary: Stable hyperthyroidism was defined by absence of ophthalmopathy within 18 months of follow-up.

The sequenced template was RNA, covering the TCR beta CDR3 region. First-round RT-PCR with HTBI primers preceded a second-round multiplex PCR. TCRdb reprocessed the multiplex PCR reads with MiXCR, giving one entry per CDR3 protein. In the table there are a few hundred thousand distinct CDR3 sequences, under 45% of which are singletons. Hyperthyroidism patients were newly diagnosed, under 2 months' duration, aged 18 to 65. Exclusion criteria comprised other autoimmune diseases, uncontrolled infections, pregnancy or lactation in patients. The CDR3 contains 13 residues. The germline V and J ends were trimmed by 7 bases and 6 bases, with 15 bases remaining between them. Germline CDR1 is SNHLY and CDR2 is FYNNEI. This clonotype was counted between two and nine times.

This receptor was taken from an adult man with Graves' hyperthyroidism. The genes are TRBV2 and TRBJ2-5, with D possibly TRBD2 on 5 matching bases. Sequencing was carried out using peripheral blood or thyroid tissue (not recorded which). CDR3 residues: CASTPGKGKTQYF. As DNA, the CDR3 is TGTGCCAGCACTCCCGGGAAAGGGAAGACCCAGTACTTC.